This TCR beta chain came from a study of blood T cell repertoires in COVID-19. Across the study: Donors in the United States, Italy and Spain gave samples during acute or convalescent COVID-19.

CDR1 and CDR2 (germline): SGHDT, YYEEEE. V was shortened by 5 bases and J by 2 bases, with 19 bases between the two germline ends. The length of the CDR3 is 17 residues. TCRdb keeps only in-frame clones here, not all; method: immunoSEQ multiplex PCR. The repertoire holds hundreds of thousands of clones, with approximately 90% as singletons. The specimen sequenced was PBMCs or T cells enriched from blood (not recorded which). The receptor's source is a woman aged 30 to 39 with acute COVID-19. V is TRBV5-6 and J is TRBJ2-2, with a possible D match to TRBD2 (6 bases). The CDR3: CASRFLGGLHNTGELFF. CDR3 in DNA: TGTGCCAGCAGATTCCTGGGAGGCCTTCATAACACCGGGGAGCTGTTTTTT.